The present T cell receptor beta chain was sequenced within a study of neurological immune-mediated disorders. This clonotype was seen at least ten times. TCRdb re-called the 5' RACE reads through MiXCR, storing one row per CDR3 protein. Here the sample spans 65,000 to 75,000 distinct CDR3 sequences, approximately 5.1% being singletons. The CDR3 is 16 residues long. The germline V gene encodes CDR1 SGHRS and CDR2 YFSETQ. The V and J ends lost 0 bases and 0 bases, in that order; junction bases with no gene match: 4. The TCR was taken from a human donor with multiple sclerosis. The donor label of this sample is uncertain. The rearrangement links TRBV5-1 to TRBJ2-7; 9 bases agree with TRBD1. Sequenced sample: PBMCs. CDR3 residues: CASSLVGQGSSYEQYF. CDR3 sequence (DNA): TGCGCCAGCAGCTTGGTAGGACAGGGGTCCTCCTACGAGCAGTACTTC.